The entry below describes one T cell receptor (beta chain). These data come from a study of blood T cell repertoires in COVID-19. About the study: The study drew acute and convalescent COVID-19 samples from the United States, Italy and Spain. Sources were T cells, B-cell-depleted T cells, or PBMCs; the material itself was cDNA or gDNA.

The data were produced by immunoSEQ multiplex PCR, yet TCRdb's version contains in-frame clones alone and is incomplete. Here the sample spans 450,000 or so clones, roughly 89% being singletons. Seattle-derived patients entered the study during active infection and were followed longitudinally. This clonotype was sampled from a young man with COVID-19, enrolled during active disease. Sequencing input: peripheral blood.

CDR3 region: CASSPVSGDGYTF. The DNA for the CDR3 is TGTGCCAGCTCACCAGTGTCCGGGGATGGCTACACCTTC. V usage is TRBV18 and J usage is TRBJ1-2; unclear D gene. CDR1 and CDR2 from the germline V gene are KGHSH and LQKENI. The CDR3 totals 13 residues. The V and J ends lost 2 bases and 6 bases respectively, with 10 bases between them.